These T cell receptor beta chains were read from a single sample in a study of blood T cells in healthy people across ages. TCRdb re-analysed the 5' RACE reads in MiXCR, keeping a single row per CDR3 protein. The table shows approximately 940,000 distinct CDR3 sequences, with under 50% occurring only once. The sequencing sample was made of blood. The receptors shown here come from a man aged 30-40 years in good health. The CDR3 runs from the conserved cysteine through the conserved F or W. Each record gives: J gene, V gene, clone size, D gene, CDR3 protein, CDR3 DNA. The D gene is left open where the match is weak. Clone sizes are given selectively: once, few, many, or a class where the clone is expanded.

>TRBJ2-2|TRBV20-1|few|TRBD2
CSASQGLAGTGELFF
TGCAGTGCGTCCCAGGGACTAGCGGGCACCGGGGAGCTGTTTTTT
>TRBJ2-6|TRBV20-1|many|.
CSARAGSGANVLTF
TGCAGTGCTAGAGCCGGGTCTGGGGCCAACGTCCTGACTTTC
>TRBJ2-7|TRBV7-8|few|TRBD1
CASSFNQGAAYEQYF
TGTGCCAGCAGCTTTAACCAGGGGGCTGCCTACGAGCAGTACTTC
>TRBJ2-1|TRBV12-3/TRBV12-4|.|.
CASSLEELGEQFF
TGTGCCAGCAGTTTAGAGGAGCTGGGTGAGCAGTTCTTC
>TRBJ1-5|TRBV7-2|.|.
CASSLRADYSNQPQHF
TGTGCCAGCAGCTTAAGGGCGGATTATAGCAATCAGCCCCAGCATTTT
>TRBJ1-4|TRBV4-1|.|.
CASCQGLPGHTTNEKLFF
TGCGCCAGCTGCCAAGGGTTACCGGGACACACAACTAATGAAAAACTGTTTTTT
>TRBJ2-5|TRBV15|.|.
CATSRDATGSVETQYF
TGTGCCACCAGCAGAGACGCGACAGGCTCGGTAGAGACCCAGTACTTC
>TRBJ2-7|TRBV9|many|.
CAIPMGRSEQYF
TGTGCCATACCCATGGGTCGCAGCGAGCAGTACTTC
>TRBJ1-2|TRBV6-5|.|.
CASSTTRGARNYGYTF
TGTGCCAGCAGCACAACACGGGGGGCCAGGAACTATGGCTACACCTTC
>TRBJ2-7|TRBV7-9|.|TRBD1
CATDHRGNSYEQYF
TGTGCCACCGACCACAGGGGCAACTCCTACGAGCAGTACTTC
>TRBJ2-3|TRBV6-5|.|TRBD2
CASSTGTRVGDTQYF
TGTGCCAGCAGTACCGGGACTAGGGTTGGAGATACGCAGTATTTT
>TRBJ2-1|TRBV11-2|once|TRBD2
CASSYPRVAGGKISLYSYNEQFF
TGTGCCAGCAGCTACCCCCGGGTAGCGGGGGGTAAAATTTCCCTTTACTCCTACAATGAGCAGTTCTTC
>TRBJ2-1|TRBV11-1|many|TRBD2
CASRIAGGPGEQFF
TGTGCCAGCAGGATAGCGGGGGGGCCGGGAGAGCAGTTCTTC
>TRBJ2-1|TRBV3-1|.|TRBD1
CASSQGTGSDEQFF
TGTGCCAGCAGCCAAGGGACAGGGTCGGATGAGCAGTTCTTC
>TRBJ1-2|TRBV6-1|.|.
CASCGHKSSYTF
TGTGCCAGCTGTGGGCATAAGAGTTCCTACACCTTC
>TRBJ2-3|TRBV6-5|few|TRBD2
CASSSGTSGAASIDTQYF
TGTGCCAGCAGTTCCGGGACTAGCGGGGCCGCAAGCATAGATACGCAGTATTTT
>TRBJ1-1|TRBV3-1|.|.
CASSLGTEARRNTEAFF
TGTGCCAGCAGCCTAGGGACTGAAGCTAGAAGGAACACTGAAGCTTTCTTT
>TRBJ1-2|TRBV4-2|.|.
CASSPELQGNGYTF
TGTGCCAGCAGCCCTGAGCTTCAGGGAAATGGCTACACCTTC
>TRBJ2-7|TRBV4-2|few|TRBD2
CASSQDMGGSSYEQYF
TGTGCCAGCAGCCAAGATATGGGGGGGTCGTCCTACGAGCAGTACTTC
>TRBJ2-3|TRBV10-3|.|.
CAISDQIGTDTQYF
TGTGCCATCAGTGACCAGATCGGCACAGATACGCAGTATTTT
>TRBJ2-1|TRBV20-1|.|TRBD2
CSARLAGSYNEQFF
TGCAGTGCTAGGCTAGCGGGCTCCTACAATGAGCAGTTCTTC
>TRBJ1-1|TRBV7-9|.|.
CASSFRGRMNTEAFF
TGTGCCAGCAGCTTCCGAGGACGGATGAACACTGAAGCTTTCTTT
>TRBJ1-4|TRBV5-1|.|TRBD1
CASSLPGQSNEKLFF
TGCGCCAGCAGCCTACCGGGACAGTCTAATGAAAAACTGTTTTTT
>TRBJ1-4|TRBV29-1|many|TRBD1
CSVVDRGREKLFF
TGCAGCGTTGTGGACAGGGGGCGAGAAAAACTGTTTTTT
>TRBJ1-2|TRBV20-1|few|.
CNSPGEPNYGYTF
TGCAACAGCCCGGGGGAACCTAACTATGGCTACACCTTC
>TRBJ2-7|TRBV5-8|.|.
CASSFGNTAYEQYF
TGTGCCAGCAGCTTTGGGAATACGGCCTACGAGCAGTACTTC
>TRBJ2-7|TRBV7-8|.|TRBD1
CASSLVTGGKDLQYF
TGTGCCAGCAGCTTAGTGACAGGGGGCAAAGATCTGCAGTACTTC
>TRBJ1-4|TRBV6-6|few|.
CASSYSMGGVDEKLFF
TGTGCCAGCAGTTATTCCATGGGGGGAGTGGATGAAAAACTGTTTTTT
>TRBJ1-2|TRBV4-1|.|TRBD1
CASSQEDRGTGYTF
TGCGCCAGCAGCCAGGAAGACAGGGGGACTGGCTACACCTTC
>TRBJ1-2|TRBV27|.|.
CASSCAGDRFYTF
TGTGCCAGCAGTTGTGCCGGAGATCGGTTCTACACCTTC
>TRBJ2-7|TRBV12-3/TRBV12-4|.|.
CASSLEPIYEQYF
TGTGCCAGCAGTTTAGAACCCATCTACGAGCAGTACTTC
>TRBJ2-3|TRBV10-3|few|.
CAISESTRDTQYF
TGTGCCATCAGTGAGTCGACTCGAGATACGCAGTATTTT
>TRBJ2-4|TRBV7-9|few|TRBD1
CVKRRDRGPKNIQYF
TGTGTCAAACGAAGGGACAGGGGGCCCAAAAACATTCAGTACTTC
>TRBJ2-3|TRBV5-1|.|.
CASSLEPSGEMYF
TGCGCCAGCAGCTTGGAGCCGTCGGGGGAGATGTATTTT
>TRBJ1-6|TRBV25-1|.|TRBD1
CASNRGSYNSPLHF
TGTGCCAGTAACAGGGGATCCTATAATTCACCCCTCCACTTT
>TRBJ2-7|TRBV4-1|many|TRBD2
CASSQFRAGANYEQYF
TGCGCCAGCAGCCAATTTCGAGCGGGGGCCAACTACGAGCAGTACTTC
>TRBJ2-5|TRBV2|few|TRBD1
CASSEDRGRLETQYF
TGTGCCAGCAGTGAAGACAGGGGGCGTCTCGAGACCCAGTACTTC
>TRBJ2-1|TRBV25-1|.|.
CASSGGGGGLNEQFF
TGTGCCAGCAGCGGAGGGGGAGGGGGCTTGAATGAGCAGTTCTTC
>TRBJ2-7|TRBV11-3|.|.
CASSLFNQGYEQYF
TGTGCCAGCAGCTTATTTAACCAGGGCTACGAGCAGTACTTC
>TRBJ1-4|TRBV7-9|.|TRBD1
CASSTDRGVNEKLFF
TGTGCCAGCAGCACGGACAGGGGAGTTAATGAAAAACTGTTTTTT
>TRBJ2-4|TRBV4-3|many|.
CASSQATQGPKNIQYF
TGCGCCAGCAGCCAAGCCACCCAAGGGCCCAAAAACATTCAGTACTTC
>TRBJ2-1|TRBV12-3/TRBV12-4|.|TRBD2
CASSLYVRASGYNEQFF
TGTGCCAGCAGTTTATACGTTAGAGCTAGCGGGTACAATGAGCAGTTCTTC
>TRBJ2-3|TRBV6-2/TRBV6-3|many|.
CASSYSDTQYF
TGTGCCAGCAGTTACTCGGATACGCAGTATTTT
>TRBJ2-1|TRBV5-1|.|.
CASTGEPSYNEQFF
TGCGCCAGCACGGGGGAACCCTCCTACAATGAGCAGTTCTTC
>TRBJ1-2|TRBV27|.|.
CASTPSARGGSYGYTF
TGTGCCAGCACCCCCTCAGCAAGGGGCGGGAGCTATGGCTACACCTTC
>TRBJ2-7|TRBV2|.|.
CASPIGGLSSYEQYF
TGTGCCAGCCCGATTGGGGGTCTAAGCTCCTACGAGCAGTACTTC
>TRBJ2-5|TRBV2|few|.
CASSAGREETQYF
TGTGCCAGCAGCGCCGGCAGGGAAGAGACCCAGTACTTC
>TRBJ1-1|TRBV29-1|.|.
CSVEQGGTEAFF
TGCAGCGTTGAACAGGGAGGCACTGAAGCTTTCTTT
>TRBJ2-5|TRBV6-5|.|TRBD1
CASSRDRHYQETQYF
TGTGCCAGCAGCCGGGACAGGCACTACCAAGAGACCCAGTACTTC
>TRBJ1-4|TRBV4-2|.|.
CASSQVAGRNNEKLFF
TGTGCCAGCAGCCAAGTGGCCGGCAGGAATAATGAAAAACTGTTTTTT
>TRBJ1-2|TRBV28|.|.
CASSFGPDYGYTF
TGTGCCAGCAGTTTTGGCCCCGACTATGGCTACACCTTC
>TRBJ1-2|TRBV6-1|.|.
CASSIVPGRINYGYTF
TGTGCCAGCAGCATCGTCCCGGGACGGATTAACTATGGCTACACCTTC
>TRBJ2-1|TRBV29-1|many|.
CSVEDGLGSSYNEQFF
TGCAGCGTTGAAGATGGGCTGGGAAGCTCCTACAATGAGCAGTTCTTC
>TRBJ2-7|TRBV3-1|many|.
CASSYGWGEQYF
TGTGCCAGCAGCTATGGCTGGGGGGAGCAGTACTTC
>TRBJ2-1|TRBV9|.|TRBD1
CASSAGGQYNEQFF
TGTGCCAGCAGCGCAGGGGGCCAATACAATGAGCAGTTCTTC
>TRBJ1-1|TRBV10-3|few|.
CAIARGGANTEAFF
TGTGCCATCGCTAGGGGGGGAGCGAACACTGAAGCTTTCTTT
>TRBJ2-5|TRBV6-5|.|.
CASSPIGIQETQYF
TGTGCCAGCAGTCCTATCGGGATACAAGAGACCCAGTACTTC
>TRBJ2-5|TRBV6-6|.|TRBD2
CASSYSSGGGHQTQYF
TGTGCCAGCAGTTACAGTAGCGGGGGGGGTCATCAGACCCAGTACTTC
>TRBJ1-2|TRBV10-3|.|.
CTISELQGGRGYTF
TGTACCATCAGTGAGCTACAAGGGGGAAGAGGCTACACCTTC